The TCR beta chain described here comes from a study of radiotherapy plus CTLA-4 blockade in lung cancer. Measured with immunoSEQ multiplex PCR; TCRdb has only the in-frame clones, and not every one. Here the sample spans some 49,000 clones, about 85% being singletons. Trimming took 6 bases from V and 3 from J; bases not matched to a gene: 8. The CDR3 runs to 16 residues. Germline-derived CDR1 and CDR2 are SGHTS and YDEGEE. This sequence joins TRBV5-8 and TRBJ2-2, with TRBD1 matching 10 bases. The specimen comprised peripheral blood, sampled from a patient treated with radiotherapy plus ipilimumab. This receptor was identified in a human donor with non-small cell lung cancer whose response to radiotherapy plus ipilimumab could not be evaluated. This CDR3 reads CASKSPGQGYTGELFF. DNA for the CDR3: TGTGCCAGCAAATCACCGGGACAGGGGTACACCGGGGAGCTGTTTTTT.